The rows below give T cell receptor beta chains drawn from one sample of a study of blood T cell repertoires in COVID-19. Assay: immunoSEQ multiplex PCR; the TCRdb copy retains only in-frame clones and omits some. The sample holds about 180,000 clones, roughly 82% seen once. The sample taken for sequencing was peripheral blood. Receptors originate from a woman in her sixties or seventies with acute or convalescent COVID-19. The conserved cysteine and the conserved F or W are not part of the CDR3 here. Rows may omit the clone size; those that give it use once, few, many or a size class.

v_call clone_size cdr3_aa
TRBV18 once ASSLKGATTEAF
TRBV14 . ASSQLTGRNIQY
TRBV28 . ASSFSQGRNTIY
TRBV6-4 once ASSVSAGSYNEQF
TRBV2 . ASSEQGLGSNQPQH
TRBV12-5 . ASGLVKGGTGELF
TRBV27 . ASRPGQTYTGELF
TRBV19 . ASSIRTGTNEKLF
TRBV6-2/TRBV6-3 . ASSSDSATEAF
TRBV2 . ASKVPAGRGQETQY
TRBV6-5 . ASSSLTSGEDNEQF
TRBV10-3 . AINAGVNQPQH
TRBV5-4 few ASSLGGLADTGELF
TRBV12-3/TRBV12-4 few ASSPFLNTEAF
TRBV27 few ASSSTGGNTEAF
TRBV6-2/TRBV6-3 . ASSFQGGDTGELF
TRBV5-1 . ASSLGGGASYNEQF
TRBV30 . AWSSGTGGRSNQPQH
TRBV7-2 . ASSTRTGSGNTIY
TRBV6-2/TRBV6-3 once ASSRPPTRSHYNEQF
TRBV27 . ASSFRRGGIHTDTQY
TRBV30 few AWSGGLSESPLH
TRBV2 . ALGADSNTEAF
TRBV6-2/TRBV6-3 . ASSQPYEQY
TRBV27 . ASRPTAYSNQPQH
TRBV29-1 . SVLTGGLTEAF
TRBV7-2 . ASSPLSAGGGEQF
TRBV18 . ASSPFREGGELF
TRBV6-1 . ASSEFSGEAF
TRBV29-1 . SVESGSLYNEQF
TRBV11-2 few ASSPNRGRGYT
TRBV5-4 few ASSLFVGSNYEQY